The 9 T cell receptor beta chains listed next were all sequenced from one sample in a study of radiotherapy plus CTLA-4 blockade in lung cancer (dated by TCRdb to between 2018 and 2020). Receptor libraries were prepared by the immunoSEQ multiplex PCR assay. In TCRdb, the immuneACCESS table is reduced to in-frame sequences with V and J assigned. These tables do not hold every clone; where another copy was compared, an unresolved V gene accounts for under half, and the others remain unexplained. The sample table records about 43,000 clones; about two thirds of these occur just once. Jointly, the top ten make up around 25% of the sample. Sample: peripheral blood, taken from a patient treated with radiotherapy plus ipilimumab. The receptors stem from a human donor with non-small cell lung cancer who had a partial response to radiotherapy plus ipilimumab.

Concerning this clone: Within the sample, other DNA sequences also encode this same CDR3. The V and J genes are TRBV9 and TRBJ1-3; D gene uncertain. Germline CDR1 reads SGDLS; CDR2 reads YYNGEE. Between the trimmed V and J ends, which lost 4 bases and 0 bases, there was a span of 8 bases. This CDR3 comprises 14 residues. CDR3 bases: TGTGCCAGCAGCCCCCTCCTCTCTGGAAACACCATATATTTT. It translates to CASSPLLSGNTIYF.

The CDR3 loop is CASSLKGLGYEQYF. DNA of the CDR3: TGTGCCAGCAGCTTAAAGGGACTAGGGTACGAGCAGTACTTC. The chain is built from TRBV7-9 and TRBJ2-7; 8 bases match TRBD2. The germline V gene encodes CDR1 SEHNR and CDR2 FQNEAQ (reference sequence). Trimming took 2 bases from V and 4 from J; bases not matched to a gene: 4. The CDR3 extends over 14 amino acids.

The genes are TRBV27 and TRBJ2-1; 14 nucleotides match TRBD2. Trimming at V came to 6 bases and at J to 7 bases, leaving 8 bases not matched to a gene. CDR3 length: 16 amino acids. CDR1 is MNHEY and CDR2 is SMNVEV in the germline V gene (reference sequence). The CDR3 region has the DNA TGTGCCAGCAGGGGACTAGCGGGGGCCTCGGGGAATGAGCAGTTCTTC. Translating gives CASRGLAGASGNEQFF.

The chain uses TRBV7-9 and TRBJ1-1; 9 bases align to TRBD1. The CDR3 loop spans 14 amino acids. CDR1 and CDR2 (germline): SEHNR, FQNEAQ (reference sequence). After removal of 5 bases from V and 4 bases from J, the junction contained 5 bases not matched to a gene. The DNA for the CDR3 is TGTGCCAGCAGCGCGGACAGGGGTTTCACTGAAGCTTTCTTT. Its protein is CASSADRGFTEAFF.

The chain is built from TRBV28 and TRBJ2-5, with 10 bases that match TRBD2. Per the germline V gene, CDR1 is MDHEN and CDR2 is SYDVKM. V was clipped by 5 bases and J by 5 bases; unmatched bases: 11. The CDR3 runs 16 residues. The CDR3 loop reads CASSPTYLAGEETQYF. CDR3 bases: TGTGCCAGCAGTCCGACTTACCTAGCGGGGGAGGAGACCCAGTACTTC.

The CDR3: CASSVGDGTEAFF. The CDR3 DNA is TGTGCCAGCAGTGTAGGGGATGGCACTGAAGCTTTCTTT. This sequence joins TRBV25-1 and TRBJ1-1; maybe TRBD1 (5 bases). Germline CDR1 MGHDK, CDR2 SYGVNS. V was trimmed by 4 bases and J by 4 bases, leaving 10 bases between them. The CDR3 length is 13 residues.

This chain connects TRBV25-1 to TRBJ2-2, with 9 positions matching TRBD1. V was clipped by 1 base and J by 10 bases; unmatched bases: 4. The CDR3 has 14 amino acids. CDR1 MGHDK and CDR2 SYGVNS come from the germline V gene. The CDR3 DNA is TGTGCCAGCAGTGAATCTGGGGACAGGGCGGAGCTGTTTTTT. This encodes CASSESGDRAELFF.

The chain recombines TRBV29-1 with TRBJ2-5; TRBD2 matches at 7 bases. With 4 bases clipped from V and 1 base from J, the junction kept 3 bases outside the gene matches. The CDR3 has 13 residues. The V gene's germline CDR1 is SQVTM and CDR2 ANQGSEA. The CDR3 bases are TGCAGCGTTGGGGAGGGGCCCCAAGAGACCCAGTACTTC. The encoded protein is CSVGEGPQETQYF.

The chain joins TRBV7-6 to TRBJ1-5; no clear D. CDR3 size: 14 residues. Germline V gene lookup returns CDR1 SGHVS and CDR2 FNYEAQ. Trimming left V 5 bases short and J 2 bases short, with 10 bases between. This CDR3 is CASSVGRGNQPQHF. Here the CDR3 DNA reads TGTGCCAGCAGCGTCGGGAGAGGCAATCAGCCCCAGCATTTT.